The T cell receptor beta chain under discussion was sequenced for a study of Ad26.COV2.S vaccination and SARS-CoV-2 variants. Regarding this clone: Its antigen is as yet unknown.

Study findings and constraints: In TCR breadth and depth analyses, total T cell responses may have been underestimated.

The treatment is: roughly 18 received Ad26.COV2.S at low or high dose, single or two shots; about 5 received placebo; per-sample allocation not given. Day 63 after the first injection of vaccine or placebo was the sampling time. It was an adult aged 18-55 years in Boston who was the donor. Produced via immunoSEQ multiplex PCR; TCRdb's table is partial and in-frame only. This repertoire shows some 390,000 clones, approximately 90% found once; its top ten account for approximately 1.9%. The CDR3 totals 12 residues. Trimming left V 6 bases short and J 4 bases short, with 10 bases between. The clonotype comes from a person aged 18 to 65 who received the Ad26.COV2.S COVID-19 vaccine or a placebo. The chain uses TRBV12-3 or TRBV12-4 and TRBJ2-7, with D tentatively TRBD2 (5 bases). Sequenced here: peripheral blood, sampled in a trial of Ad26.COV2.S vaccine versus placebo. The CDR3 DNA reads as TGTGCCAGCAGGTCGGACTCTTACGAGCAGTACTTC. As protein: CASRSDSYEQYF.